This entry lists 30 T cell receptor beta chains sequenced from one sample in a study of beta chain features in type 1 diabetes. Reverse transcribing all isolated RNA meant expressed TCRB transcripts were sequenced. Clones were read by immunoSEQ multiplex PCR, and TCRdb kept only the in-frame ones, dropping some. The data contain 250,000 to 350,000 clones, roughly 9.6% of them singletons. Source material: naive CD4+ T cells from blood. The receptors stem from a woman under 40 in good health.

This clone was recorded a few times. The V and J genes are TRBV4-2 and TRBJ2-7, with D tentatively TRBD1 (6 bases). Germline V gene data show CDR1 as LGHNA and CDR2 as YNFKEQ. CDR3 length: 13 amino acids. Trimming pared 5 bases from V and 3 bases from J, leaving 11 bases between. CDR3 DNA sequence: TGTGCCAGCAGCTCTTTACAGGGCTACGAGCAGTACTTC. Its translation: CASSSLQGYEQYF.

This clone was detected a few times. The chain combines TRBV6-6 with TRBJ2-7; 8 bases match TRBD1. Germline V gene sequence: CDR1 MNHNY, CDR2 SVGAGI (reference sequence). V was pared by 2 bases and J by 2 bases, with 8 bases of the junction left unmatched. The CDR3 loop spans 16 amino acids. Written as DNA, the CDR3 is TGTGCCAGCAGTTACCCCCCGGGACAGGCAACCTACGAGCAGTACTTC. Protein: CASSYPPGQATYEQYF.

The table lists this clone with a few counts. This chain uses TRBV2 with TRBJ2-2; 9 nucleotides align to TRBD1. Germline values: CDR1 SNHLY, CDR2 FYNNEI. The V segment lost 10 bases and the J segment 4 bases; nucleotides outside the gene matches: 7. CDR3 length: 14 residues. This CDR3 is CATGDRVGTGELFF. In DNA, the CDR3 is TGTGCCACCGGGGACAGGGTGGGCACCGGGGAGCTGTTTTTT.

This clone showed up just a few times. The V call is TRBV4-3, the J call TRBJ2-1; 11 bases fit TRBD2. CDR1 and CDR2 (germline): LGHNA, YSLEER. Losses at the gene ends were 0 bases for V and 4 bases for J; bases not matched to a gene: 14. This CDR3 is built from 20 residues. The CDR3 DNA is TGCGCCAGCAGCCAAGATCTTCTCCAACCGGGACTAGCGGCATACAATGAGCAGTTCTTC. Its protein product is CASSQDLLQPGLAAYNEQFF.

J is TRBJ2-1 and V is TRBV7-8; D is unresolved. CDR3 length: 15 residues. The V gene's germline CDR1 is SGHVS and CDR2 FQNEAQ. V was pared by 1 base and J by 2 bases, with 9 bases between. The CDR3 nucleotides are TGTGCCAGCAGCTTAGTTCCTACGCCCTACAATGAGCAGTTCTTC. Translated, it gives CASSLVPTPYNEQFF.

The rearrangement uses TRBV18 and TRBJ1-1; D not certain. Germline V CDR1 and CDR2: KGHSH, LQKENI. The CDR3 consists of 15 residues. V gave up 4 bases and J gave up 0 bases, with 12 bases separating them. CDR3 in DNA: TGTGCCAGCTCACTCCACGGCGGGGTGAACACTGAAGCTTTCTTT. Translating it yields CASSLHGGVNTEAFF.

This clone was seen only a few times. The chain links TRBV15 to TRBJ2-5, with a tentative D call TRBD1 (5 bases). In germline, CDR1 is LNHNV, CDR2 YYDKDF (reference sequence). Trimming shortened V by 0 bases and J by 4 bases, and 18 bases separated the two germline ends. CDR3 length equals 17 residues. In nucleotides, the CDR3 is TGTGCCACCAGCAGAGATCCCCCAGGGCAGTTTCCAGAGACCCAGTACTTC. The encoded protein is CATSRDPPGQFPETQYF.

Here the CDR3 reads CASSDLSALRGGELFF. In DNA, the CDR3 is TGCGCCAGCAGTGACTTAAGCGCCCTAAGAGGCGGGGAGCTGTTTTTT. The J gene is TRBJ2-2, the V gene TRBV4-3; D remains unclear. This CDR3 has 16 amino acids. Germline CDR1 reads LGHNA; CDR2 reads YSLEER. The V gene lost 6 bases and the J gene lost 7 bases, with 21 bases spanning the gap.

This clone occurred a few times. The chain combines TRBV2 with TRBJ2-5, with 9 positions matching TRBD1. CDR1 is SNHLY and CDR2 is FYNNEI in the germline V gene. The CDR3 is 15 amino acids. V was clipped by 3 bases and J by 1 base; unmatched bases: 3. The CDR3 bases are TGTGCCAGCAGTGAGGGACAGGGCCCCCAAGAGACCCAGTACTTC. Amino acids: CASSEGQGPQETQYF.

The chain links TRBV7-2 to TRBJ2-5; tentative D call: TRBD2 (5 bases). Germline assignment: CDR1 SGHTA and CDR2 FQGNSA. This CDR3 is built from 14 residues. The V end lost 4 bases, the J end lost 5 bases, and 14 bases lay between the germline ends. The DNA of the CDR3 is TGTGCCAGCAGCTCCCGGGCTCCGGGGGAGACCCAGTACTTC. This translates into CASSSRAPGETQYF.

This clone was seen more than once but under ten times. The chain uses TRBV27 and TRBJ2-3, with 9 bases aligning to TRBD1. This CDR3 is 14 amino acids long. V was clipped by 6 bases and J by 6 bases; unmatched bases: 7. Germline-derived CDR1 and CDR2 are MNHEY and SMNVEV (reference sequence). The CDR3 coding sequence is TGTGCCAGCAGGTGGGACAGGGCTTCCGATACGCAGTATTTT. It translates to CASRWDRASDTQYF.

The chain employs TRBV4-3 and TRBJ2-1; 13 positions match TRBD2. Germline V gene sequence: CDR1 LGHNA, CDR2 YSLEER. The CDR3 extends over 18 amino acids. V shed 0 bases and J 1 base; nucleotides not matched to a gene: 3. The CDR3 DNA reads TGCGCCAGCAGCCAAGATTCGGGACTAGCGGGGTCCTACAATGAGCAGTTCTTC. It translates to CASSQDSGLAGSYNEQFF.

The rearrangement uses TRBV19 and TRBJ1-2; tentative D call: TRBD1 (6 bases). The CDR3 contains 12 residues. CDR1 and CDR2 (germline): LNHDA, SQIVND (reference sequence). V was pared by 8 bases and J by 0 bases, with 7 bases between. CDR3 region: CASRDTNYGYTF. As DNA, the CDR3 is TGTGCCAGTCGGGACACTAACTATGGCTACACCTTC. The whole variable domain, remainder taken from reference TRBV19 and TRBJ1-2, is DGGITQSPKYLFRKEGQNVTLSCEQNLNHDAMYWYRQDPGQGLRLIYYSQIVNDFQKGDIAEGYSVSREKKESFPLTVTSAQKNPTAFYLCASRDTNYGYTFGSGTRLTVV.

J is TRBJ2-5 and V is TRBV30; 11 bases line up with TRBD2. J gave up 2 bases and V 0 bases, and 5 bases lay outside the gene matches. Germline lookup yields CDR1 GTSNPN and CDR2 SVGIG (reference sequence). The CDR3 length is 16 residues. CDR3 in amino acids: CAWSVRLAGWQETQYF. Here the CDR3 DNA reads TGTGCCTGGAGTGTACGACTAGCGGGATGGCAAGAGACCCAGTACTTC.

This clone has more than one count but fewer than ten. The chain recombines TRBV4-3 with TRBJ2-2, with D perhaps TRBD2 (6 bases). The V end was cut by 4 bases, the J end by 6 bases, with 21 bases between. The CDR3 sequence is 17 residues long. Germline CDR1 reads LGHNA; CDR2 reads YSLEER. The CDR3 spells CASSREILSGSSGELFF. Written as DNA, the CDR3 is TGCGCCAGCAGCCGCGAAATCCTTAGCGGAAGCTCCGGGGAGCTGTTTTTT.

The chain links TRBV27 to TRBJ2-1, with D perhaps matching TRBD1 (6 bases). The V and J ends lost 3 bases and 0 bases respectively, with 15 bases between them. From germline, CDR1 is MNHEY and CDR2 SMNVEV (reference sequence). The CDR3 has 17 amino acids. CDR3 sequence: CASSFTYRASSYNEQFF. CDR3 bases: TGTGCCAGCAGTTTCACATACAGGGCCAGCTCCTACAATGAGCAGTTCTTC.

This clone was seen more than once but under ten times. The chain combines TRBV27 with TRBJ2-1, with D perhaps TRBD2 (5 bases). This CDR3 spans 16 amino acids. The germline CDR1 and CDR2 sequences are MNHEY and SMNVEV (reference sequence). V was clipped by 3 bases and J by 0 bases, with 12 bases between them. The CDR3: CASSFTGEGSYNEQFF. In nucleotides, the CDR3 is TGTGCCAGCAGTTTTACTGGAGAGGGCTCCTACAATGAGCAGTTCTTC.

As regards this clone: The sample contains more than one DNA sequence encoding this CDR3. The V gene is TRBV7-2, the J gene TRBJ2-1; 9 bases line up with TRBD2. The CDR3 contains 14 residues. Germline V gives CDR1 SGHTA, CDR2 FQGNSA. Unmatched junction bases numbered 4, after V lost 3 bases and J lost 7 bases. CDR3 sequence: CASSLGLARNEQFF. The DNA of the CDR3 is TGTGCCAGCAGCTTGGGACTAGCACGGAATGAGCAGTTCTTC.

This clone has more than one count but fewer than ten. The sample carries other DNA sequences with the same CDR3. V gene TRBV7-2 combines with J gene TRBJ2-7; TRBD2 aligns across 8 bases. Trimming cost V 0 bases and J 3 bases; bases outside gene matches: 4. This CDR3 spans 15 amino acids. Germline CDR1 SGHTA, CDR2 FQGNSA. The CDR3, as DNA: TGTGCCAGCAGCTTAGCGGCGGGGGGCAACTACGAGCAGTACTTC. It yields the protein CASSLAAGGNYEQYF.

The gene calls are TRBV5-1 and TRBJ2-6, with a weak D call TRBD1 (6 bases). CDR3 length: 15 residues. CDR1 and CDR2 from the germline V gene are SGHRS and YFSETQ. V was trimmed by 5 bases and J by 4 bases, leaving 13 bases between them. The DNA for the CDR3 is TGCGCCAGCAGATCCACAGGGACCGGGGCCAACGTCCTGACTTTC. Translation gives CASRSTGTGANVLTF.

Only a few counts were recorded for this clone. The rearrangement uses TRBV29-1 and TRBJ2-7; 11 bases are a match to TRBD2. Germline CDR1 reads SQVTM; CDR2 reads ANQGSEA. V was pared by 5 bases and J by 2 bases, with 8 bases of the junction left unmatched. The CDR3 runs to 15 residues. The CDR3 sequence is CSVTLSGRATYEQYF. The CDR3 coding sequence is TGCAGCGTTACCCTTAGCGGGAGGGCAACCTACGAGCAGTACTTC.

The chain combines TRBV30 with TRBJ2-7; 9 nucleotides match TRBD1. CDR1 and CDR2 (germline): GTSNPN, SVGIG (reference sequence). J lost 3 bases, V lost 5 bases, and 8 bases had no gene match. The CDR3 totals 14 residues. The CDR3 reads CAWAEGQGYYEQYF. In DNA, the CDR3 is TGTGCCTGGGCCGAGGGACAGGGATACTACGAGCAGTACTTC.

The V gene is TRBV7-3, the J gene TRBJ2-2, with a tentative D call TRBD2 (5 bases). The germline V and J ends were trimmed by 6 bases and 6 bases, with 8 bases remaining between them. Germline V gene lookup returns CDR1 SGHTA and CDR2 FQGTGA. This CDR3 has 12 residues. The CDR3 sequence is CASRKEAGELFF. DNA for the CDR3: TGTGCCAGCAGAAAGGAGGCCGGGGAGCTGTTTTTT.

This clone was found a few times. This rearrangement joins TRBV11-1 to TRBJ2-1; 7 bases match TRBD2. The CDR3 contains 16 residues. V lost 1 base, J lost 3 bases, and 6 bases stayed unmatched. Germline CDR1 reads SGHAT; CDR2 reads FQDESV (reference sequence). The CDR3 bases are TGTGCCAGCAGCTTAGGTCTAGCGGACCTCTACAATGAGCAGTTCTTC. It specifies CASSLGLADLYNEQFF.

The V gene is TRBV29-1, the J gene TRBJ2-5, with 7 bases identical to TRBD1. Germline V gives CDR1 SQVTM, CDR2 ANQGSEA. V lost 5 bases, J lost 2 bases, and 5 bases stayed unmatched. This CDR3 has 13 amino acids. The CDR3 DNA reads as TGCAGCGTTTCCGGACAGGAACAAGAGACCCAGTACTTC. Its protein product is CSVSGQEQETQYF.

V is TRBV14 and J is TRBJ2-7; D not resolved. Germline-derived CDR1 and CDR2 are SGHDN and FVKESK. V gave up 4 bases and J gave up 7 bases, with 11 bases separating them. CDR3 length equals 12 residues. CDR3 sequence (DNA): TGTGCCAGCAGCCCGGCAGGTCGGGAGCAGTACTTC. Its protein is CASSPAGREQYF.

The CDR3 loop is CASSPNRDRNNEQFF. CDR3 nucleotides: TGTGCCAGCTCACCAAACCGGGACAGAAACAATGAGCAGTTCTTC. The chain combines TRBV18 with TRBJ2-1, with 7 bases that match TRBD1. The junction had 6 bases not matched to a gene; V was cut back by 2 bases and J by 5 bases. Per germline, CDR1 KGHSH and CDR2 LQKENI. The CDR3 length is 15 residues.

The CDR3 DNA follows: TGTGCTAGTGGTTTGCCCCCGACTAGCCGTGTCCATGAGCAGTTCTTC. This translates into CASGLPPTSRVHEQFF. V and J are TRBV12-5 and TRBJ2-1; 7 nucleotides agree with TRBD2. Trimming took 2 bases from V and 8 from J; bases not matched to a gene: 12. The germline gives CDR1 LGHNT, CDR2 FRNRAP. CDR3 length: 16 amino acids.

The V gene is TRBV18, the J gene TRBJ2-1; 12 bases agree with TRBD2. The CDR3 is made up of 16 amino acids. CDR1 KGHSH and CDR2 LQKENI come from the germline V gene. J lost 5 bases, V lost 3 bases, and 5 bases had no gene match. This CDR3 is CASSPPTSGSNNEQFF. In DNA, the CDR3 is TGTGCCAGCTCACCGCCGACTAGCGGGAGCAACAATGAGCAGTTCTTC.

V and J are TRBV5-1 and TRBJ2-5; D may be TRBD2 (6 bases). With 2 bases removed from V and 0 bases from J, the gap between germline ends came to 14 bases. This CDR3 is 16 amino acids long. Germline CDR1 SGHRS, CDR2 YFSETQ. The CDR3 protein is CASSFGGGPYQETQYF. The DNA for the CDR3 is TGCGCCAGCAGCTTTGGGGGAGGACCGTACCAAGAGACCCAGTACTTC.